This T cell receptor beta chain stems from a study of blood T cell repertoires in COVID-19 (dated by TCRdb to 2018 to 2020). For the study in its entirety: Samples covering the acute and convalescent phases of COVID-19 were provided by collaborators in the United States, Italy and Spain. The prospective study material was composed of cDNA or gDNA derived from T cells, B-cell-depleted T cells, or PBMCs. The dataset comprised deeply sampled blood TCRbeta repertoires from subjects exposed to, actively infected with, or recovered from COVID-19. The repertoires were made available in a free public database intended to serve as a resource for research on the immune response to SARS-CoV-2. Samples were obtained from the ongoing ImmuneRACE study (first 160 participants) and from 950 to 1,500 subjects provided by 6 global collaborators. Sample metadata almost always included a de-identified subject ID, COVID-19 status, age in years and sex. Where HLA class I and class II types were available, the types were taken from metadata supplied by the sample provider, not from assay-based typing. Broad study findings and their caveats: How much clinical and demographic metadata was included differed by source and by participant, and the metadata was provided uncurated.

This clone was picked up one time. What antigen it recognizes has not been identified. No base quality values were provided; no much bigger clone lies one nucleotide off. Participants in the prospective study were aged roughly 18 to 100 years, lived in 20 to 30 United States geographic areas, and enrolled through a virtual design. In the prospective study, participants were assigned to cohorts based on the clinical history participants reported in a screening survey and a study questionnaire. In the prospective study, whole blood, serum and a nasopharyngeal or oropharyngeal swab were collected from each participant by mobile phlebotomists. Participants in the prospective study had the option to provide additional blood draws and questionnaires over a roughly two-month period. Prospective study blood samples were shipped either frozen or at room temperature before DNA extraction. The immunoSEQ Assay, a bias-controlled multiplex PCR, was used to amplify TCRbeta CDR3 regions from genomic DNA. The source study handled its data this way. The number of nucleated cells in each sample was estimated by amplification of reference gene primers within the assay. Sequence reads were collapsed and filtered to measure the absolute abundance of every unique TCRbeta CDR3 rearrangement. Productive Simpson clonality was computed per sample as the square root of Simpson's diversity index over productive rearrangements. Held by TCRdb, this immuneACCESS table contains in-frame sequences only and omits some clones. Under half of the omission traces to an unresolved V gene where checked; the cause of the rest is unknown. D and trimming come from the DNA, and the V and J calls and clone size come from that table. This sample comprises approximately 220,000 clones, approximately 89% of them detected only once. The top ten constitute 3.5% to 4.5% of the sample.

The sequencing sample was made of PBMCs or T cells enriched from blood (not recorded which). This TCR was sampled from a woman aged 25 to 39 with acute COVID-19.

The nucleotide sequence reads as follows: TGTGCCAGCAGCTTGACAGGAACTAATTCACCCCTCCACTTT. The resulting protein is CASSLTGTNSPLHF. Recombination linked TRBV5-8 to TRBJ1-6, and perhaps TRBD1 as D gene, on 5 matching bases. V is clipped by 1 base and J by 6 bases, and the sequence between their germline boundaries is 8 bases long. As encoded in the germline V gene, CDR1 is SGHTS while CDR2 is YDEGEE. From its cysteine to its phenylalanine, the CDR3 spans 14 amino acids. This entry keeps only the CDR3 DNA: 42 bases, framed from base 1.